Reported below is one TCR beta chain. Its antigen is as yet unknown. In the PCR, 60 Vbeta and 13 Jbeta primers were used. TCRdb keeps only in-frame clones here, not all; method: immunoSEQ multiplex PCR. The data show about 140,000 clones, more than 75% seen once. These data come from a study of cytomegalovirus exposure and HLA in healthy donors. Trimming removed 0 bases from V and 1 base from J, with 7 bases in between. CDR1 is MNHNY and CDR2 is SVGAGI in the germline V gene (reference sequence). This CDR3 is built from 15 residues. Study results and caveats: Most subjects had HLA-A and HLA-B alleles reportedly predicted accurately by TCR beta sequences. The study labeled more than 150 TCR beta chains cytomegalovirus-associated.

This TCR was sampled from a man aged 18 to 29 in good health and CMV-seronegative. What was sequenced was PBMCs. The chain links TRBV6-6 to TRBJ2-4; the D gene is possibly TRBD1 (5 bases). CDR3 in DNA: TGTGCCAGCAGTTACTCGGCAGGGGCCAAAAACATTCAGTACTTC. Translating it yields CASSYSAGAKNIQYF.